The rows below give T cell receptor beta chains drawn from one sample of a study of blood T cell repertoires in COVID-19. Measured with immunoSEQ multiplex PCR; TCRdb has only the in-frame clones, and not every one. The sample consists of a few hundred thousand clones, around nine tenths of them appearing once. The specimen was PBMCs or T cells enriched from blood (not recorded which). The source is a woman in her fifties or sixties who had been exposed to COVID-19. Both conserved end residues are part of each CDR3.

TRBJ1-2	TRBV12-5	CASGLAGVDRGYTF
TRBJ1-6	TRBV19	CASTLVGTAVNSPLHF
TRBJ2-7	TRBV6-5	CASSYSPGSYEQYF
TRBJ2-5	TRBV28	CASSFAGDRSGTQYF
TRBJ2-2	TRBV28	CASSLPMQVGTGELFF
TRBJ2-2	TRBV2	CASSNTGGITGELFF
TRBJ1-3	TRBV2	CASSETEFGNTIYF
TRBJ2-1	TRBV3-1/TRBV3-2	CASSRAGYEQFF
TRBJ1-4	TRBV28	CASSPGGFNEKLFF
TRBJ1-1	TRBV6-1	CASSESAGLVGDTEAFF
TRBJ1-1	TRBV28	CASSLHTGARNTEAFF
TRBJ2-7	TRBV29-1	CSVAGESSYEQYF
TRBJ2-2	TRBV5-1	CASSLSLLTGGTGELFF
TRBJ2-1	TRBV4-2	CASSQERARGDEQFF
TRBJ1-5	TRBV5-8	CASSPRTGGDGQPQHF
TRBJ1-1	TRBV28	CASSSNRGLGAFF
TRBJ1-3	TRBV30	CAWSVLGVNTIYF
TRBJ2-3	TRBV7-6	CASSAGTGGSDTQYF
TRBJ2-7	TRBV5-6	CASSFVQGNEQYF
TRBJ2-7	TRBV10-3	CAIGQGHEQYF
TRBJ2-2	TRBV27	CAIRTGTSGTGELFF
TRBJ1-4	TRBV6-4	CASSGEVGEKLFF
TRBJ1-1	TRBV18	CASSPYQGPAINTEAFF
TRBJ2-3	TRBV5-1	CASSPAGTSRQITQYF
TRBJ2-4	TRBV27	CASSWMTGDIQYF
TRBJ1-5	TRBV15	CATSRSRTGGNQPQHF
TRBJ1-1	TRBV12-5	CASGLVRGANTEAFF
TRBJ1-1	TRBV28	CASSSSGQRPTEAFF
TRBJ1-2	TRBV2	CASWRGPFQNYGYTF
TRBJ2-3	TRBV4-2	CASSQDLAGGPDTQYF
TRBJ1-6	TRBV18	CASSPDGQGVNSPLHF
TRBJ2-5	TRBV28	CASRKHGLGFSGTQYF
TRBJ2-4	TRBV4-2	CASSQGAGVRVTKNIQYF
TRBJ1-2	TRBV5-1	CASSPRSTGDSGYTF
TRBJ2-1	TRBV3-1/TRBV3-2	CASSRWSGGSDNEQFF
TRBJ1-4	TRBV6-1	CASSEYLGGTGLEKLFF
TRBJ1-6	TRBV28	CASSLWSGTVLSPLHF